This T cell receptor beta chain was retrieved from a study of control samples from healthy donors and cancer patients. The germline gives CDR1 MGHRA, CDR2 YSYEKL. The CDR3 totals 12 residues. V dropped 1 base and J dropped 3 bases, with 3 bases sitting between them. Assay used: immunoSEQ multiplex PCR; TCRdb lists only in-frame clones, some missing. The sample includes some 180,000 clones. The sequenced sample consisted of blood. The origin of this receptor is a woman between 25 and 40 years old in good health. The chain has TRBV4-1 and TRBJ1-2; D gene uncertain. The CDR3 region has the DNA TGCGCCAGCAGCCAAGTCCACTATGGCTACACCTTC. Translation: CASSQVHYGYTF.